Sequencing of this T cell receptor beta chain was carried out in a study of blood T cell repertoires in COVID-19. Across the study: COVID-19 samples from acute and convalescent phases originated in the United States, Italy and Spain. The cDNA or gDNA used as material had been derived from T cells, B-cell-depleted T cells, or PBMCs.

Under the authors' procedure: By means of reference gene primer amplification, nucleated cell counts were estimated. Generated by immunoSEQ multiplex PCR, the TCRdb table keeps only in-frame clones and is missing some. V and J calls and clone size are as listed in that table; D and trimming were resolved from the DNA. The sample yields more than 300,000 clones, around four fifths seen once. This CDR3 region has 16 residues. The V gene end was trimmed by 5 bases and the J gene end by 9 bases; junction bases not matched to a gene: 15. From germline, CDR1 is MGHDK and CDR2 SYGVNS. The receptor was isolated from a woman aged 45-60 years with acute or convalescent COVID-19. The sample comprised peripheral blood. The rearrangement links TRBV25-1 to TRBJ2-1; 8 bases match TRBD2. The chain's CDR3 is CASSLTGTRGLGEQFF. The DNA for the CDR3 is TGTGCCAGCAGTTTAACCGGGACTAGAGGGTTGGGTGAGCAGTTCTTC.